This T cell receptor (beta chain) was captured by sequencing in a study of STAT5B mutations in CD4+ large granular lymphocyte leukemia. The assay was immunoSEQ multiplex PCR, and TCRdb's table has in-frame clones only and misses some. In the table there are around 34,000 clones, around four fifths of which are singletons. Trimming removed 4 bases from V and 4 bases from J, with 13 bases in between. The V gene's germline CDR1 is MDHEN and CDR2 SYDVKM. The CDR3 totals 14 residues. The receptor comes from a human donor in good health. The chain joins TRBV28 to TRBJ1-2; no clear D gene. The sequenced sample was CD4+ T cells from blood buffy coats. The CDR3 DNA follows: TGTGCCAGCAGTTCGACCTCAGAAGTCTATGGCTACACCTTC. Its protein is CASSSTSEVYGYTF.